The 26 T cell receptor beta chains reported below all come from one sample, sequenced in a study of cytomegalovirus exposure and HLA in healthy donors. The PCR made use of 60 Vbeta and 13 Jbeta primers. Clones were read by immunoSEQ multiplex PCR, and TCRdb kept only the in-frame ones, dropping some. Among approximately 120,000 clones, over 60% were seen once, and the ten largest hold over 10%. The sequencing sample was made of PBMCs. Every receptor here comes from a woman aged 55-75 years in good health and CMV-seropositive.

This clone appeared a few times. The chain joins TRBV9 to TRBJ2-4; 9 nucleotides line up with TRBD1. There are 14 residues in the CDR3. J gave up 5 bases and V 4 bases, and 4 bases lay outside the gene matches. In germline, CDR1 is SGDLS, CDR2 YYNGEE. CDR3 nucleotide sequence: TGTGCCAGCAGCCCCCGGACAGGGGAAAACATTCAGTACTTC. Residues: CASSPRTGENIQYF.

In this sample, this clone turned up a few times. The genes are TRBV4-2 and TRBJ2-1, with 7 bases aligning to TRBD2. Germline V gene lookup returns CDR1 LGHNA and CDR2 YNFKEQ. The CDR3 is 16 amino acids. V lost 0 bases, J lost 4 bases, and 6 bases stayed unmatched. For the CDR3, the DNA is TGTGCCAGCAGCCAAGATCCCCTAGCGGATTACAATGAGCAGTTCTTC. It is translated as CASSQDPLADYNEQFF.

The CDR3 reads CASSLSLGIYEQYF. CDR3 sequence (DNA): TGTGCCAGCAGCTTAAGCCTCGGGATCTACGAGCAGTACTTC. The V and J genes are TRBV7-2 and TRBJ2-7; weak D call: TRBD2 (5 bases). V lost 2 bases, J lost 3 bases, and 11 bases lay in between. Germline CDR1 and CDR2: SGHTA and FQGNSA. The CDR3 loop spans 14 amino acids. Supplemented by reference TRBV7-2 and TRBJ2-7, the full variable domain reads GAGVSQSPSNKVTEKGKDVELRCDPISGHTALYWYRQSLGQGLEFLIYFQGNSAPDKSGLPSDRFSAERTGGSVSTLTIQRTQQEDSAVYLCASSLSLGIYEQYFGPGTRLTVT.

CDR3 in amino acids: CASSPQGRRNTIYF. The CDR3 DNA reads TGTGCCAGCTCACCTCAGGGGCGTCGAAACACCATATATTTT. The V gene is TRBV18, the J gene TRBJ1-3; tentative D call: TRBD1 (6 bases). The CDR3 is 14 amino acids. The germline gives CDR1 KGHSH, CDR2 LQKENI. V was cut by 3 bases and J by 5 bases, with 11 bases left in between.

The chain has TRBV6-5 and TRBJ1-1, with D possibly matching TRBD1 (6 bases). This CDR3 spans 14 amino acids. Trimming shortened V by 10 bases and J by 3 bases, and 18 bases separated the two germline ends. Per the germline V gene, CDR1 is MNHEY and CDR2 is SVGAGI. The CDR3 DNA is TGTGCCACCGCACGGGGGGCAGACGACACTGAAGCTTTCTTT. Translated, it gives CATARGADDTEAFF.

The chain combines TRBV2 with TRBJ1-1, with D possibly matching TRBD1 (5 bases). This CDR3 comprises 13 residues. Per the germline V gene, CDR1 is SNHLY and CDR2 is FYNNEI. The V and J ends lost 6 bases and 1 base respectively, with 9 bases between them. CDR3 bases: TGTGCCAGCAGCTTAGACAGGAACACTGAAGCTTTCTTT. Encoded protein: CASSLDRNTEAFF.

This clone was seen a single time. The gene calls are TRBV7-2 and TRBJ1-2; tentative D call: TRBD1 (5 bases). Trimming shortened V by 1 base and J by 8 bases, and 14 bases separated the two germline ends. Germline V gene sequence: CDR1 SGHTA, CDR2 FQGNSA. The CDR3 contains 14 residues. The CDR3 DNA reads TGTGCCAGCAGCTTAGTATCGGCAGGGTACGGCTACACCTTC. The encoded protein is CASSLVSAGYGYTF.

V and J are TRBV14 and TRBJ2-1; 9 nucleotides agree with TRBD1. Germline V gene sequence: CDR1 SGHDN, CDR2 FVKESK. The V gene end was trimmed by 1 base and the J gene end by 8 bases; junction bases not matched to a gene: 12. The CDR3 consists of 17 residues. The CDR3 is CASSQGSYRGLRDEQFF. DNA for the CDR3: TGTGCCAGCAGCCAAGGGTCATACAGGGGGCTTCGGGATGAGCAGTTCTTC.

The CDR3 reads CASSLSTGGIINEQYF. Here the CDR3 DNA reads TGTGCCAGCAGCTTGTCCACAGGGGGCATCATAAACGAGCAGTACTTC. The chain employs TRBV5-8 and TRBJ2-7; 9 nucleotides match TRBD1. Germline trimming cut 1 base from V and 5 bases from J; bases unmatched to any gene: 10. Germline CDR1 and CDR2: SGHTS and YDEGEE. The CDR3 has 16 residues.

The V and J genes are TRBV2 and TRBJ2-5; no firm D call. This CDR3 has 13 amino acids. Per germline, CDR1 SNHLY and CDR2 FYNNEI. Trimming cost V 6 bases and J 2 bases, with 10 bases left between them. CDR3 region: CASRVETQETQYF. In nucleotides, the CDR3 is TGTGCCAGCAGAGTAGAGACTCAAGAGACCCAGTACTTC.

The chain employs TRBV7-2 and TRBJ2-7; TRBD1 might be the D (6 bases). The V end was cut by 1 base, the J end by 4 bases, with 14 bases between. Germline V gives CDR1 SGHTA, CDR2 FQGNSA. The CDR3 is 15 amino acids. The CDR3: CASSLDWGLSYEQYF. CDR3 bases: TGTGCCAGCAGCTTAGACTGGGGGCTGTCTTACGAGCAGTACTTC. The variable domain in full, with the rest retrieved from reference TRBV7-2 and TRBJ2-7, is GAGVSQSPSNKVTEKGKDVELRCDPISGHTALYWYRQSLGQGLEFLIYFQGNSAPDKSGLPSDRFSAERTGGSVSTLTIQRTQQEDSAVYLCASSLDWGLSYEQYFGPGTRLTVT.

J is TRBJ1-6 and V is TRBV30; D perhaps matches TRBD1 (5 bases). Germline lookup yields CDR1 GTSNPN and CDR2 SVGIG (reference sequence). The CDR3 extends over 14 amino acids. The ends were cut back, 7 bases at V and 5 bases at J, with 15 bases in the middle. The DNA of the CDR3 is TGTGCCTTGAAAAAACCAGGGAATAATTCACCCCTCCACTTT. This codes for CALKKPGNNSPLHF.

The chain links TRBV6-5 to TRBJ2-7, with 8 bases identical to TRBD1. CDR3 length: 13 residues. CDR1 is MNHEY and CDR2 is SVGAGI in the germline V gene. Germline trimming cut 10 bases from V and 6 bases from J; bases unmatched to any gene: 11. CDR3 sequence (DNA): TGTGCCACTCAATCTCACACAGGGGGCGAGCAGTACTTC. It translates to CATQSHTGGEQYF.

The chain employs TRBV6-6 and TRBJ2-1; 10 bases match TRBD1. The CDR3 spans 16 residues. Germline loops: CDR1 MNHNY, CDR2 SVGAGI (reference sequence). V shed 6 bases, J shed 7 bases, and the junction held 12 bases outside the gene matches. The CDR3 protein is CASSRLRTGGGNEQFF. CDR3 nucleotides: TGTGCCAGCAGCCGTCTCCGGACAGGGGGAGGGAATGAGCAGTTCTTC.

The rearrangement uses TRBV7-2 and TRBJ1-5, with 7 bases aligning to TRBD1. This CDR3 has 16 amino acids. Germline CDR1 is SGHTA and CDR2 is FQGNSA. J gave up 4 bases and V 9 bases, and 15 bases lay outside the gene matches. The CDR3 nucleotides read TGTGCCAGTAGCCACGCCGGGACAGTAAATAATCAGCCCCAGCATTTT. Its translation is CASSHAGTVNNQPQHF.

This chain uses TRBV5-4 with TRBJ2-5, with TRBD2 identical over 9 bases. The length of the CDR3 is 15 residues. CDR1 and CDR2 from the germline V gene are SGHNT and YYREEE (reference sequence). The V and J ends lost 0 bases and 5 bases, in that order; junction bases with no gene match: 5. Here the CDR3 reads CASSLASAGGETQYF. CDR3 coding DNA: TGTGCCAGCAGCTTGGCCTCCGCGGGAGGGGAGACCCAGTACTTC.

This clone was seen once. The rearrangement joins TRBV9 to TRBJ1-2, with D maybe TRBD1 (6 bases). CDR1 is SGDLS, CDR2 YYNGEE, per germline. V was cut by 0 bases and J by 4 bases, with 13 bases left in between. The CDR3 sequence is 15 residues long. The CDR3 DNA follows: TGTGCCAGCAGCGTAGCTGGGGGCTCGGGCTATGGCTACACCTTC. It translates to CASSVAGGSGYGYTF. The complete variable domain, with remaining parts taken from reference TRBV9 and TRBJ1-2, reads DSGVTQTPKHLITATGQRVTLRCSPRSGDLSVYWYQQSLDQGLQFLIQYYNGEERAKGNILERFSAQQFPDLHSELNLSSLELGDSALYFCASSVAGGSGYGYTFGSGTRLTVV.

V gene TRBV2 combines with J gene TRBJ2-7, with a possible D match to TRBD2 (6 bases). Germline V lookup: CDR1 SNHLY, CDR2 FYNNEI. The CDR3 is made up of 13 amino acids. V dropped 6 bases and J dropped 5 bases, with 14 bases sitting between them. For the CDR3, the DNA is TGTGCCAGCAGGGGGGGAAGTAATGACGAGCAGTACTTC. Translated: CASRGGSNDEQYF.

V and J are TRBV6-5 and TRBJ1-1, with 10 positions matching TRBD1. V dropped 0 bases and J dropped 0; count of bases not matched to a gene: 1. Germline values: CDR1 MNHEY, CDR2 SVGAGI. The CDR3 is 16 residues long. The CDR3 nucleotides read TGTGCCAGCAGTTACTCCGGGACAGGGGTGAACACTGAAGCTTTCTTT. Translation: CASSYSGTGVNTEAFF.

V is TRBV6-1 and J is TRBJ1-1; D unclear. Trimming removed 5 bases at V and 4 bases at J, with 14 bases between. CDR1 is MNHNS, CDR2 SASEGT, per germline. CDR3 size: 14 residues. CDR3 region: CASSIRRSSTEAFF. CDR3 bases: TGTGCCAGCAGTATACGCAGGTCGAGCACTGAAGCTTTCTTT.

The V gene is TRBV19, the J gene TRBJ2-5; D gene uncertain. This CDR3 contains 13 residues. V lost 3 bases to trimming and J lost 0 bases, with 5 bases between them. Germline CDR1 reads LNHDA; CDR2 reads SQIVND (reference sequence). The CDR3: CASSMSNQETQYF. The CDR3 nucleotides read TGTGCCAGTAGTATGTCTAACCAAGAGACCCAGTACTTC. Filled out from reference TRBV19 and TRBJ2-5, the complete variable domain reads DGGITQSPKYLFRKEGQNVTLSCEQNLNHDAMYWYRQDPGQGLRLIYYSQIVNDFQKGDIAEGYSVSREKKESFPLTVTSAQKNPTAFYLCASSMSNQETQYFGPGTRLLVL.

Note on this clone: Other nucleotide sequences from this sample produce the same CDR3. The chain couples TRBV2 to TRBJ2-3, with D possibly matching TRBD2 (6 bases). This CDR3 spans 15 amino acids. V was trimmed by 4 bases and J by 0 bases, leaving 11 bases between them. Per germline, CDR1 SNHLY and CDR2 FYNNEI. CDR3 loop: CASSGLGLSTDTQYF. CDR3 sequence (DNA): TGTGCCAGCAGTGGACTAGGGCTTAGCACAGATACGCAGTATTTT.

This clone was seen only a few times. The rearrangement joins TRBV27 to TRBJ2-7, with 8 bases aligning to TRBD1. V shed 1 base and J 7 bases; nucleotides not matched to a gene: 12. Germline values: CDR1 MNHEY, CDR2 SMNVEV (reference sequence). CDR3 size: 16 residues. CDR3 in DNA: TGTGCCAGCAGTTTATTAGGCAAGCAGGGGGCTAGGGAGCAGTACTTC. This sequence encodes CASSLLGKQGAREQYF.

The chain joins TRBV25-1 to TRBJ2-7; 7 bases map to TRBD1. V shed 4 bases, J shed 5 bases, and the junction held 2 bases outside the gene matches. Germline V CDR1 and CDR2: MGHDK, SYGVNS. The CDR3 is 12 residues long. DNA for the CDR3: TGTGCCAGCAGTGTCACAGGGGACGAGCAGTACTTC. Its translation: CASSVTGDEQYF.

This clone was seen only once. This chain links TRBV5-1 with TRBJ1-2; D is unresolved. Deletions cut 5 bases from V and 5 bases from J, with 13 bases between. The CDR3 extends over 13 amino acids. Germline loops: CDR1 SGHRS, CDR2 YFSETQ. Written as DNA, the CDR3 is TGCGCCAGCAGTTTAACCAGTGTTTATGGCTACACCTTC. Residues: CASSLTSVYGYTF.

This clone was seen only once. V is TRBV5-1 and J is TRBJ2-3; 8 bases are a match to TRBD2. CDR3 length equals 15 residues. CDR1 and CDR2 (germline): SGHRS, YFSETQ. V lost 6 bases, J lost 4 bases, and 10 bases stayed unmatched. CDR3 in DNA: TGCGCCAGCACCATGGGTCGGGGGGGCGCAGATACGCAGTATTTT. Translated: CASTMGRGGADTQYF.